Each of the 8 T cell receptor beta chains below was sequenced from the same sample in a study of T-cell memory formation after mild COVID-19. TCRdb reprocessed the 5' RACE reads with MiXCR, giving one entry per CDR3 protein. The table has about 140,000 distinct CDR3 sequences, 11% to 15% seen once. Sequencing was done on a sample of PBMCs or a T cell subset sorted from them (not recorded which). These receptors originate from an adult woman who had mild COVID-19 (a few samples of this study predate the infection). Cell type and time point are not known.

This clonotype was recorded a few times. This chain joins TRBV4-1 and TRBJ1-5; 8 nucleotides line up with TRBD1. The ends lost 3 bases at V and 11 bases at J; junction bases unmatched: 9. The germline gives CDR1 MGHRA, CDR2 YSYEKL. This CDR3 spans 14 amino acids. The chain's CDR3 is CASSHRQGNFSQHF. The CDR3 region has the DNA TGCGCCAGCAGCCATAGACAGGGGAACTTTTCCCAGCATTTT.

This clonotype was recorded a few times. The rearrangement links TRBV7-9 to TRBJ1-2; D unclear. Trimming left V 4 bases short and J 4 bases short, with 10 bases between. This CDR3 region has 13 residues. Looked up from germline, CDR1 is SEHNR and CDR2 is FQNEAQ (reference sequence). The CDR3 region is CASSSAAPYGYTF. The CDR3, as DNA: TGTGCCAGCAGCTCCGCAGCACCCTATGGCTACACCTTC.

This clonotype was picked up a small number of times. The gene calls are TRBV9 and TRBJ1-1; D unresolved. The germline V gene has CDR1 SGDLS and CDR2 YYNGEE. V was clipped by 4 bases and J by 4 bases, with 8 bases between them. The CDR3 consists of 12 residues. The CDR3 DNA is TGTGCCAGCAGCCCCTACACCACTGAAGCTTTCTTT. It encodes CASSPYTTEAFF.

The rearrangement links TRBV4-2 to TRBJ1-1, with TRBD1 as a possible D gene (6 bases). The CDR3 loop spans 15 amino acids. The germline V and J ends were trimmed by 4 bases and 2 bases, with 14 bases remaining between them. Germline CDR1 reads LGHNA; CDR2 reads YNFKEQ. The CDR3 DNA reads as TGTGCCAGCAGCCCTTTCGACAGGACTAACACTGAAGCTTTCTTT. Protein sequence: CASSPFDRTNTEAFF.

Many counts were recorded for this clonotype. The genes are TRBV9 and TRBJ2-1; D is perhaps TRBD2 (5 bases). The CDR3 has 14 residues. The V end was cut by 3 bases, the J end by 0 bases, with 7 bases between. The V gene's germline CDR1 is SGDLS and CDR2 YYNGEE. DNA of the CDR3: TGTGCCAGCAGCGCCGGGGACTCCTACAATGAGCAGTTCTTC. The encoded protein is CASSAGDSYNEQFF.

The CDR3 DNA reads TGTGCCACCAGCGGATACGAAGGTGGGGAAACTAGGAGTAGCACAGATACGCAGTATTTT. The encoded protein is CATSGYEGGETRSSTDTQYF. The chain has TRBV15 and TRBJ2-3, with a possible D match to TRBD2 (5 bases). The germline V gene has CDR1 LNHNV and CDR2 YYDKDF (reference sequence). The V end was cut by 5 bases, the J end by 0 bases, with 27 bases between. CDR3 length: 20 residues.

This clonotype has at least ten counts. The chain joins TRBV7-2 to TRBJ2-3, with TRBD2 matching 9 bases. This CDR3 is built from 14 residues. V was pared by 5 bases and J by 4 bases, with 4 bases of the junction left unmatched. Germline V gene sequence: CDR1 SGHTA, CDR2 FQGNSA. CDR3 amino acids: CASSRAGGPDTQYF. Here the CDR3 DNA reads TGTGCCAGCAGCCGAGCGGGAGGACCAGATACGCAGTATTTT.

The J gene is TRBJ2-1, the V gene TRBV24-1, with D unresolved. The CDR3 has 14 amino acids. The V end lost 6 bases, the J end lost 2 bases, and 10 bases lay between the germline ends. Germline V gene data show CDR1 as KGHDR and CDR2 as SFDVKD. The CDR3 is CATSQSRAYNEQFF. As DNA, the CDR3 is TGTGCCACCAGTCAAAGTAGGGCCTACAATGAGCAGTTCTTC.